This T cell receptor beta chain comes out of a study of human thymus T cells. CDR3 length: 15 amino acids. The V gene's germline CDR1 is SGHTA and CDR2 FQGNSA. V was clipped by 1 base and J by 2 bases; unmatched bases: 3. Donation was from healthy Finnish infants who were having corrective surgery that addressed congenital heart defects. Method: immunoSEQ multiplex PCR; TCRdb's copy keeps in-frame clones and lacks some. The sample shows 45,000 to 75,000 clones, 94% of them seen only once. The TCR comes from a boy in the first two years of life with a congenital heart defect but otherwise immunologically healthy. The V call is TRBV7-2, the J call TRBJ2-7; 9 bases match TRBD2. Source material: blood. The CDR3 DNA reads TGTGCCAGCAGCTTAGAGGGGACTAGCCCCTACGAGCAGTACTTC. Its protein product is CASSLEGTSPYEQYF.